This T cell receptor delta chain was identified during a study of Vδ1+ human thymocytes. Whole-study findings and limits: In the thymus, TRG and TRD repertoires looked highly polyclonal with Gaussian CDR3 lengths.

Looked up from germline, CDR1 is TSWWSYY and CDR2 is QGS. This CDR3 has 19 residues. V was clipped by 1 base and J by 3 bases; unmatched bases: 17. RNA was extracted from the cells and then reverse transcribed. The CDR3 regions were amplified by multiplex PCR from V-gene primers to a constant-region primer. TCRdb reanalysed the multiplex PCR reads with CATT. The top ten hold about 0.5% of the sample, which has roughly 55,000 delta-chain clones, roughly 15% seen once. Thymocytes were sorted as CD3+ TCRVdelta1+ TCRVdelta2- after alphabeta T cell depletion. This clone has just a few counts. Its specificity is unknown.

Sequenced: Vdelta1+ gamma-delta thymocytes from the thymus. The subset here: FACS-sorted CD3+ TCRalphabeta- TCRVdelta1+ TCRVdelta2- thymocytes. The TCR sequence derives from a boy under two years old who had congenital heart surgery. J is TRDJ1 and V is TRDV1, with 7 bases matching TRDD3. CDR3 nucleotide sequence: TGTGCTCTTGGGGAACGTGGCTACGAAGGGGGGATTGGGCCCGATAAACTCATCTTT. It yields the protein CALGERGYEGGIGPDKLIF.